A single sample is the source of the 23 T cell receptor beta chains below, sequenced in a study of vaccination and CD4 T cells after COVID-19. No antigen is known for these receptors. Sequenced with the Oncomine TCR Beta short-read assay was DNA taken from cultured CD4+ T cells. TCRdb re-called the PCR reads with MiXCR, one entry per CDR3 protein. The table includes around 14,000 distinct CDR3 sequences, 51% detected once. Treatment in this sample: roughly 11-day PBMC culture with coronavirus spike peptide pools or control peptides (ViraFEST assay). Sequencing was carried out using CD4+ T cells from blood, cultured in vitro. The source is a human donor who had recovered from COVID-19.

This clonotype was seen more than once but under ten times. V is TRBV7-6 and J is TRBJ2-1, with 16 bases fitting TRBD2. The CDR3 is 17 residues long. Trimming removed 4 bases from V and 6 bases from J; junction bases left unmatched: 6. The V gene's germline CDR1 is SGHVS and CDR2 FNYEAQ. CDR3 amino acids: CASSSGLAGGLSNEQFF. The CDR3 nucleotides are TGTGCCAGCAGCTCGGGACTAGCGGGGGGGCTATCCAATGAGCAGTTCTTC.

This clonotype turned up a few times. V gene TRBV27 combines with J gene TRBJ1-2, with TRBD1 identical over 7 bases. The CDR3 is 14 residues long. With V trimmed by 6 bases and J by 2 bases, 6 bases remained unmatched. Germline CDR1 is MNHEY and CDR2 is SMNVEV (reference sequence). The CDR3 loop reads CASSARGGNYGYTF. DNA of the CDR3: TGTGCCAGCAGCGCCAGGGGGGGAAACTATGGCTACACCTTC.

As regards this clonotype: One end of the junction fails to match germline, which may point to a read error. The chain uses TRBV7-2 and TRBJ1-5; D call uncertain. Germline loops: CDR1 SGHTA, CDR2 FQGNSA. There are 13 residues in the CDR3. The CDR3 is CASSSARGQPRHF. CDR3 DNA: TGTGCCAGCAGCTCCGCCCGGGGTCAGCCCCGGCATTTT.

V is TRBV12-3 or TRBV12-4 and J is TRBJ2-3; a weak D match, TRBD2 (7 bases). The CDR3 sequence is 15 residues long. V was clipped by 4 bases and J by 3 bases, with 14 bases between them. The CDR3 DNA reads as TGTGCCAGCAGTTCTGGGGGGGCCAGGACAGATACGCAGTATTTT. It is translated as CASSSGGARTDTQYF.

This clonotype was found once. The chain employs TRBV7-2 and TRBJ2-3, with 10 nucleotides matching TRBD2. The V and J ends lost 2 bases and 0 bases, in that order; junction bases with no gene match: 2. Per germline, CDR1 SGHTA and CDR2 FQGNSA. The CDR3 runs 16 residues. The DNA for the CDR3 is TGTGCCAGCAGCTTATCTAGCGGGAGCAGCACAGATACGCAGTATTTT. The encoded protein is CASSLSSGSSTDTQYF.

The chain employs TRBV6-2 or TRBV6-3 and TRBJ2-7; D is uncertain. The CDR3 consists of 11 residues. The germline gives CDR1 MNHEY, CDR2 SVGEGT. Trimming removed 7 bases at V and 5 bases at J, with 9 bases between. This CDR3 is CASTYSHEQYF. The CDR3 DNA reads TGTGCCAGCACCTACTCGCACGAGCAGTACTTC.

CDR3 residues: CASSPSGNTGELFF. CDR3 nucleotide sequence: TGTGCCAGCAGTCCCAGCGGGAACACCGGGGAGCTGTTTTTT. This chain uses TRBV12-3 or TRBV12-4 with TRBJ2-2; weak D call: TRBD2 (5 bases). The CDR3 runs 14 residues. Trimming took off 5 bases at V and 1 base at J, with 8 bases between the two ends.

The CDR3 region has the DNA TGTGCCAGCAGCTTAGATTTCAGCGGCTATGGCTACACCTTC. Translated, it gives CASSLDFSGYGYTF. This sequence joins TRBV7-2 and TRBJ1-2, with D unclear. There are 14 residues in the CDR3. Germline V gives CDR1 SGHTA, CDR2 FQGNSA. Trimming removed 1 base from V and 4 bases from J, with 10 bases in between.

This clonotype was detected only a few times. This sequence joins TRBV7-8 and TRBJ1-6; no clear D. CDR1 SGHVS and CDR2 FQNEAQ come from the germline V gene. The CDR3 consists of 12 residues. V was pared by 3 bases and J by 6 bases, with 3 bases between. CDR3 nucleotides: TGTGCCAGCAGCTTTGCTAATTCACCCCTCCACTTT. Residues: CASSFANSPLHF. Variable domain in full (rest from reference TRBV7-8 and TRBJ1-6): GAGVSQSPRYKVAKRGQDVALRCDPISGHVSLFWYQQALGQGPEFLTYFQNEAQLDKSGLPSDRFFAERPEGSVSTLKIQRTQQEDSAVYLCASSFANSPLHFGNGTRLTVT.

The chain has TRBV4-2 and TRBJ1-1, with unresolved D. Trimming took off 1 base at V and 10 bases at J, with 13 bases between the two ends. The CDR3 is 13 amino acids. Germline CDR1 is LGHNA and CDR2 is YNFKEQ. This CDR3 reads CASSQGHDPGAFF. In DNA form, the CDR3 reads TGTGCCAGCAGCCAAGGGCACGACCCCGGAGCTTTCTTT.

The DNA for the CDR3 is TGTGCCAGCAGTTACGGGGACAGAAACACAGATACGCAGTATTTT. Encoded protein: CASSYGDRNTDTQYF. This chain joins TRBV6-2 or TRBV6-3 and TRBJ2-3; 7 nucleotides align to TRBD1. Germline loops: CDR1 MNHEY, CDR2 SVGEGT. CDR3 length equals 15 residues. V dropped 2 bases and J dropped 2; count of bases not matched to a gene: 4.

This rearrangement joins TRBV30 to TRBJ2-1; TRBD2 aligns across 9 bases. Germline CDR1 GTSNPN, CDR2 SVGIG (reference sequence). V lost 5 bases and J lost 4; bases outside the gene matches: 6. The CDR3 is made up of 14 amino acids. In nucleotides, the CDR3 is TGTGCCTGGTCGACTAGCGGCACTTACAATGAGCAGTTCTTC. It translates to CAWSTSGTYNEQFF.

There are a few counts of this clonotype. The V and J genes are TRBV11-3 and TRBJ1-1, with TRBD1 identical over 11 bases. This CDR3 spans 16 amino acids. CDR1 is SGHNT and CDR2 is YENEEA in the germline V gene. The V segment lost 5 bases and the J segment 3 bases; nucleotides outside the gene matches: 8. In DNA, the CDR3 is TGTGCCAGCAGCCTGGGGGCGGGACAGGGGGACACTGAAGCTTTCTTT. It specifies CASSLGAGQGDTEAFF. Supplemented by reference TRBV11-3 and TRBJ1-1, the full variable domain reads EAGVVQSPRYKIIEKKQPVAFWCNPISGHNTLYWYLQNLGQGPELLIRYENEEAVDDSQLPKDRFSAERLKGVDSTLKIQPAELGDSAVYLCASSLGAGQGDTEAFFGQGTRLTVV.

The chain links TRBV29-1 to TRBJ1-1; D remains ambiguous. Trimming took off 7 bases at V and 7 bases at J, with 16 bases between the two ends. The germline V gene has CDR1 SQVTM and CDR2 ANQGSEA. This CDR3 comprises 12 residues. CDR3 nucleotide sequence: TGCAGCGGTGCGCCGCTCGTAGATGAAGCTTTCTTT. Residues: CSGAPLVDEAFF. The full variable domain, completed using reference TRBV29-1 and TRBJ1-1, is SAVISQKPSRDICQRGTSLTIQCQVDSQVTMMFWYRQQPGQSLTLIATANQGSEATYESGFVIDKFPISRPNLTFSTLTVSNMSPEDSSIYLCSGAPLVDEAFFGQGTRLTVV.

Sample share makes this clonotype large. This rearrangement joins TRBV7-8 to TRBJ2-7; 7 bases are shared with TRBD1. The CDR3 covers 14 residues. V lost 4 bases and J lost 2; bases outside the gene matches: 5. Germline CDR1 is SGHVS and CDR2 is FQNEAQ. The DNA of the CDR3 is TGTGCCAGCAGCTACAGGACAGGAGCCTACGAGCAGTACTTC. It codes for CASSYRTGAYEQYF.

In this sample, this clonotype turned up a few times. The genes are TRBV2 and TRBJ2-1; 11 bases line up with TRBD2. The CDR3 spans 14 residues. Germline values: CDR1 SNHLY, CDR2 FYNNEI. V shed 4 bases, J shed 9 bases, and the junction held 5 bases outside the gene matches. The chain's CDR3 is CASSVLAGGGEQFF. The CDR3 bases are TGTGCCAGCAGTGTCCTAGCGGGGGGAGGTGAGCAGTTCTTC.

The V gene is TRBV19, the J gene TRBJ2-1; no reliable D call. Germline CDR1 reads LNHDA; CDR2 reads SQIVND (reference sequence). V lost 6 bases and J lost 4, with 10 bases in between. CDR3 length: 13 amino acids. The CDR3 DNA sequence: TGTGCCAGTAGCCCTCCCCCTTACAATGAGCAGTTCTTC. Residues: CASSPPPYNEQFF.

This chain connects TRBV5-6 to TRBJ2-2; D not certain. Trimming left V 0 bases short and J 0 bases short, with 9 bases between. The CDR3 runs to 16 residues. Germline lookup yields CDR1 SGHDT and CDR2 YYEEEE. DNA of the CDR3: TGTGCCAGCAGCTTGGCCGGGCAGCCGAACACCGGGGAGCTGTTTTTT. Amino acids: CASSLAGQPNTGELFF.

This clonotype was recorded only once. The chain has TRBV6-1 and TRBJ2-1, with TRBD1 as a possible D gene (6 bases). From germline, CDR1 is MNHNS and CDR2 SASEGT. Trimming took off 0 bases at V and 2 bases at J, with 11 bases between the two ends. The CDR3 covers 16 residues. The CDR3 here is CASSEAMTGPYNEQFF. In DNA form, the CDR3 reads TGTGCCAGCAGTGAAGCGATGACAGGTCCCTACAATGAGCAGTTCTTC.

The rearrangement uses TRBV11-3 and TRBJ2-5, with 7 positions matching TRBD1. Germline trimming cut 5 bases from V and 4 bases from J; bases unmatched to any gene: 10. CDR1 and CDR2 from the germline V gene are SGHNT and YENEEA. The CDR3 has 15 residues. The CDR3 is CASSPRSAGGETQYF. The CDR3 DNA sequence: TGTGCCAGCAGCCCAAGGTCCGCAGGGGGAGAGACCCAGTACTTC.

The rearrangement uses TRBV11-3 and TRBJ1-2, with 9 positions matching TRBD1. The CDR3 is 17 amino acids. Germline lookup yields CDR1 SGHNT and CDR2 YENEEA. V dropped 5 bases and J dropped 8; count of bases not matched to a gene: 18. The CDR3 protein is CASSRAPVDRGGSGYTF. The CDR3 region has the DNA TGTGCCAGCAGCCGAGCCCCCGTGGACAGGGGTGGTTCGGGCTACACCTTC.

This clonotype has more than one count but fewer than ten. The V gene is TRBV20-1, the J gene TRBJ1-1, with TRBD1 as a possible D gene (5 bases). The CDR3 contains 13 residues. Trimming left V 4 bases short and J 4 bases short, with 13 bases between. In germline, CDR1 is DFQATT, CDR2 SNEGSKA (reference sequence). The CDR3: CSAKRSGGTEAFF. As DNA, the CDR3 is TGCAGTGCTAAAAGAAGCGGGGGCACTGAAGCTTTCTTT.

The chain combines TRBV5-1 with TRBJ1-1; unclear D gene. V dropped 4 bases and J dropped 0 bases, with 7 bases sitting between them. The V gene's germline CDR1 is SGHRS and CDR2 YFSETQ. This CDR3 spans 13 amino acids. CDR3 nucleotides: TGCGCCAGCAGCGGTCAGATGAACACTGAAGCTTTCTTT. It translates to CASSGQMNTEAFF.